Shown below are 21 T cell receptor beta chains from a single sample sequenced in a study of blood T cell repertoires in COVID-19. This table comes from immunoSEQ multiplex PCR, and its TCRdb copy is limited to in-frame clones, with some not included. The repertoire holds around 170,000 clones, around 80% seen once, with 13% to 15% in the top ten. Sequences were obtained from PBMCs or T cells enriched from blood (not recorded which). These TCRs come from a man in his fifties or sixties who had been exposed to COVID-19.

The V and J genes are TRBV3-1 (or the pseudogene TRBV3-2) and TRBJ2-7; D not resolved. CDR3 size: 12 residues. Germline assignment: CDR1 LGHDT and CDR2 YNNKEL (reference sequence). Trimming left V 5 bases short and J 6 bases short, with 11 bases between. CDR3 loop: CASSSSFSEQYF. The CDR3 nucleotides read TGTGCCAGCAGCTCTAGTTTCAGCGAGCAGTACTTC.

This chain connects TRBV29-1 to TRBJ1-2; 8 nucleotides align to TRBD1. CDR1 and CDR2 from the germline V gene are SQVTM and ANQGSEA. V was clipped by 7 bases and J by 8 bases; unmatched bases: 15. The CDR3 is 14 amino acids. Here the CDR3 DNA reads TGCAGCGCTAAAAGCTCGCAGGGGGCGGGCGGCTACACCTTC. It codes for CSAKSSQGAGGYTF.

This clone was found a few times. This chain joins TRBV28 and TRBJ2-1; D is perhaps TRBD2 (6 bases). V lost 5 bases and J 8 bases, leaving 19 bases between the germline ends. The CDR3 is made up of 15 amino acids. Germline-derived CDR1 and CDR2 are MDHEN and SYDVKM. The CDR3 nucleotides read TGTGCCAGCAGTGATCCGGGACTCCGAGGGGATGAGCAGTTCTTC. It yields the protein CASSDPGLRGDEQFF.

The chain has TRBV29-1 and TRBJ2-2, with D maybe TRBD2 (7 bases). With 3 bases removed from V and 1 base from J, the gap between germline ends came to 12 bases. The CDR3 is made up of 15 amino acids. Per germline, CDR1 SQVTM and CDR2 ANQGSEA. The CDR3 region is CSVEGGLRNTGELFF. The CDR3 DNA reads as TGCAGCGTTGAGGGGGGGCTGAGGAACACCGGGGAGCTGTTTTTT.

This clone showed up just a few times. The chain joins TRBV19 to TRBJ1-1; the D gene is possibly TRBD1 (6 bases). Trimming took off 2 bases at V and 2 bases at J, with 9 bases between the two ends. In germline, CDR1 is LNHDA, CDR2 SQIVND (reference sequence). The CDR3 loop spans 14 amino acids. Here the CDR3 reads CASSITGTNTEAFF. CDR3 bases: TGTGCCAGTAGTATAACAGGGACAAACACTGAAGCTTTCTTT.

This chain connects TRBV7-2 to TRBJ1-1; TRBD1 is a possible D gene (5 bases). V shed 1 base and J shed 2 bases, with 23 bases lying between them. The CDR3 is 19 amino acids. Germline lookup yields CDR1 SGHTA and CDR2 FQGNSA. The CDR3 loop reads CASSLGPLDPRVFNTEAFF. Written as DNA, the CDR3 is TGTGCCAGCAGCTTAGGTCCTCTGGACCCCAGGGTATTTAACACTGAAGCTTTCTTT.

The chain carries TRBV7-2 and TRBJ2-1; tentatively, D is TRBD2 (6 bases). Trimming stripped 5 bases from V and 6 bases from J, with 11 bases between. The germline gives CDR1 SGHTA, CDR2 FQGNSA. The CDR3 sequence is 13 residues long. DNA of the CDR3: TGTGCCAGCAGCCTGGGACTGCTCAATGAGCAGTTCTTC. This gives the protein CASSLGLLNEQFF.

As DNA, the CDR3 is TGTGCCAGCAGCTCTCCTACAGGGGGCGCGAACATTCAGTACTTC. Its protein is CASSSPTGGANIQYF. J is TRBJ2-4 and V is TRBV7-2; 9 bases are shared with TRBD1. Per the germline V gene, CDR1 is SGHTA and CDR2 is FQGNSA. The V segment lost 4 bases and the J segment 7 bases; nucleotides outside the gene matches: 8. CDR3 length: 15 amino acids.

CDR3 DNA sequence: TGTGCCAGCAGCCTTCCGACAGGTACTTCTCTTGGACAGCCCCAGCATTTT. Residues: CASSLPTGTSLGQPQHF. J is TRBJ1-5 and V is TRBV5-5, with D possibly being TRBD1 (6 bases). V lost 4 bases, J lost 7 bases, and 24 bases lay in between. CDR3 size: 17 residues. Germline CDR1 and CDR2: SGHKS and YYEKEE (reference sequence).

The chain joins TRBV19 to TRBJ1-2; D uncertain. V lost 6 bases and J lost 4, with 3 bases in between. Germline V gene data show CDR1 as LNHDA and CDR2 as SQIVND (reference sequence). The CDR3 has 10 amino acids. The CDR3 sequence: CASRSYGYTF. The CDR3 coding sequence is TGTGCCAGTAGGAGCTATGGCTACACCTTC.

The chain links TRBV6-2 or TRBV6-3 to TRBJ1-1; D gene ambiguous. Deletions cut 0 bases from V and 0 bases from J, with 8 bases between. Germline V gene lookup returns CDR1 MNHEY and CDR2 SVGEGT. The CDR3 runs to 15 residues. The CDR3 DNA sequence: TGTGCCAGCAGTTACTCGCCATACATGAACACTGAAGCTTTCTTT. Its translation: CASSYSPYMNTEAFF.

The J gene is TRBJ2-7, the V gene TRBV11-1; TRBD2 agrees at 11 bases. This CDR3 has 15 amino acids. J was trimmed by 4 bases and V by 2 bases; bases with no gene match: 4. CDR1 SGHAT and CDR2 FQDESV come from the germline V gene (reference sequence). For the CDR3, the DNA is TGTGCCAGCAGCTTAACTAGCGGGAGTAGGTACGAGCAGTACTTC. Protein sequence: CASSLTSGSRYEQYF. Together with reference TRBV11-1 and TRBJ2-7, the CDR3 gives the full variable domain: EAEVAQSPRYKITEKSQAVAFWCDPISGHATLYWYRQILGQGPELLVQFQDESVVDDSQLPKDRFSAERLKGVDSTLKIQPAELGDSAMYLCASSLTSGSRYEQYFGPGTRLTVT.

The rearrangement uses TRBV5-6 and TRBJ2-3; 9 positions agree with TRBD2. This CDR3 has 17 residues. J gave up 5 bases and V 0 bases, and 10 bases lay outside the gene matches. CDR1 is SGHDT, CDR2 YYEEEE, per germline. The CDR3 here is CASSLERASGNLDTQYF. Written as DNA, the CDR3 is TGTGCCAGCAGCTTGGAAAGGGCTAGCGGGAACCTAGATACGCAGTATTTT.

The rearrangement joins TRBV6-5 to TRBJ1-2, with TRBD1 as a possible D gene (5 bases). The CDR3 extends over 15 amino acids. With 6 bases removed from V and 4 bases from J, the gap between germline ends came to 18 bases. Germline V gene sequence: CDR1 MNHEY, CDR2 SVGAGI. CDR3 coding DNA: TGTGCCAGCAGGGGACTAACTGACGGAGGCTATGGCTACACCTTC. Its translation is CASRGLTDGGYGYTF.

The rearrangement links TRBV2 to TRBJ1-2; 9 nucleotides match TRBD1. This CDR3 has 13 residues. J gave up 7 bases and V 6 bases, and 6 bases lay outside the gene matches. Looked up from germline, CDR1 is SNHLY and CDR2 is FYNNEI. Here the CDR3 DNA reads TGTGCCAGCAGCCGGGACAGGGCTTTTGGCTACACCTTC. Its translation: CASSRDRAFGYTF.

J is TRBJ1-1 and V is TRBV5-1; weak D call: TRBD1 (5 bases). Looked up from germline, CDR1 is SGHRS and CDR2 is YFSETQ. This CDR3 comprises 13 residues. Trimming shortened V by 6 bases and J by 1 base, and 10 bases separated the two germline ends. DNA for the CDR3: TGCGCCAGCACGCTCAGGGAGAACACTGAAGCTTTCTTT. Its translation is CASTLRENTEAFF.

The genes are TRBV2 and TRBJ2-7, with TRBD1 matching over 11 bases. V gave up 8 bases and J gave up 0 bases; unmatched junction bases: 0. CDR1 and CDR2 (germline): SNHLY, FYNNEI. The CDR3 runs to 13 residues. CDR3 nucleotides: TGTGCCAGCGGGACAGGGGGCTCCTACGAGCAGTACTTC. This sequence encodes CASGTGGSYEQYF.

A few counts support this clone. The chain has TRBV6-1 and TRBJ1-6; D is unresolved. Germline CDR1 reads MNHNS; CDR2 reads SASEGT. The CDR3 consists of 13 residues. Trimming cost V 1 base and J 7 bases, with 5 bases left between them. CDR3 amino acids: CASSEGENSPLHF. CDR3 bases: TGTGCCAGCAGTGAAGGAGAGAATTCACCCCTCCACTTT.

V gene TRBV7-6 combines with J gene TRBJ2-2; a weak D match, TRBD1 (6 bases). Trimming took off 1 base at V and 0 bases at J, with 9 bases between the two ends. This CDR3 spans 16 amino acids. Germline V gene sequence: CDR1 SGHVS, CDR2 FNYEAQ. CDR3 bases: TGTGCCAGCAGCTTAGTTGGACAGCCGAACACCGGGGAGCTGTTTTTT. Residues: CASSLVGQPNTGELFF.

The gene calls are TRBV15 and TRBJ2-7, with 7 bases identical to TRBD1. CDR1 is LNHNV, CDR2 YYDKDF, per germline (reference sequence). The CDR3 consists of 15 residues. Trimming cost V 0 bases and J 6 bases; bases outside gene matches: 8. The CDR3: CATSRDRQGGSEQYF. CDR3 coding DNA: TGTGCCACCAGCAGAGATCGACAGGGTGGGAGCGAGCAGTACTTC.

The J gene is TRBJ1-1, the V gene TRBV5-1, with 7 bases lining up with TRBD1. Germline loops: CDR1 SGHRS, CDR2 YFSETQ. The CDR3 is 15 amino acids. V was clipped by 4 bases and J by 4 bases; unmatched bases: 10. The CDR3 DNA reads as TGCGCCAGCAGCGCCACAGGGGTGAGGAGCACTGAAGCTTTCTTT. This gives the protein CASSATGVRSTEAFF.